These T cell receptor beta chains were read from a single sample in a study of tumor and adjacent non-tumor tissue in lung cancer. TCRdb re-called the multiplex PCR reads with MiXCR, one entry per CDR3 protein. Found here are 90,000 to 130,000 distinct CDR3 sequences, around 82% of them singletons; the top ten hold 22%. Sequenced input: lung tumor tissue. These receptors were collected from a man between 65 and 80 years old with non-small cell lung cancer. Each CDR3 is given with its conserved first and last residue. D genes are given only for firm matches. Some rows have no size entry. The others give once, few or many, or a class for an expanded clone.

many,TRBD1,TRBJ2-7,TRBV7-2,TGTGCCAGCAGCTTCGACAGGGGGTTCGGCTACGAGCAGTACTTC,CASSFDRGFGYEQYF
NA,TRBD2,TRBJ2-3,TRBV6-6,TGTGCCAGCAGTTGTTACCTACCCCCTATAGCGGGGGCCACAGATACGCAGTATTTT,CASSCYLPPIAGATDTQYF
NA,TRBD1,TRBJ2-4,TRBV5-6,TGTGCCAGCAGCGCTACCGAGACAGGGGTCGTTGGAAATATTCAATACTTC,CASSATETGVVGNIQYF
NA,NA,TRBJ2-5,TRBV5-6,TGTGCCATCAGCAGGGACTTCAGGGTAGAGACCCAGTACTTC,CAISRDFRVETQYF
NA,TRBD1,TRBJ1-6,TRBV5-6,TGTGCCGACAGCAGCCTAGGGGGCTCGGATAATACACCCCTCCACTTT,CADSSLGGSDNTPLHF
NA,NA,TRBJ1-2,TRBV6-5,TGTGCCTGCAGTTATTCGGAGCAATTGGACTACACCTTC,CACSYSEQLDYTF
once,NA,TRBJ2-3,TRBV28,TGTGTCAGCAGTCCTCGAGAACGTACAGATACGCAGTATTTT,CVSSPRERTDTQYF
few,TRBD1,TRBJ1-1,TRBV27,TGTGCCAGCAGTTTGGACAGGGTGAACACTGAAGCTTTCTTT,CASSLDRVNTEAFF
NA,NA,TRBJ2-7,TRBV11-2,TGTGTCAGTAGCTTAGATCGGGGGGCCCCCTACGAGCAGTACTTC,CVSSLDRGAPYEQYF
few,TRBD1,TRBJ1-1,TRBV29-1,TGCAGTGTCTTCAGACAGGGAACTAAAACCGAAGCTTTCTTT,CSVFRQGTKTEAFF
NA,NA,TRBJ2-7,TRBV5-4,TGTGCAAGCAACTTGGGGGTGACTACCTACGAGCAGTACTTC,CASNLGVTTYEQYF
NA,TRBD1,TRBJ2-5,TRBV4-2,TGTGCCAGCAGCCCCCAGGGAACGGGACAGGTGGAGATCCAATACTTC,CASSPQGTGQVEIQYF
NA,NA,TRBJ2-5,TRBV4-1,TGCGCCAGCATCACGGGAAGGCGGTCTCAAGAGACCCAGTACTTC,CASITGRRSQETQYF
NA,NA,TRBJ1-2,TRBV12-3/TRBV12-4,TGTGCCAGCACCCTGATAGACGGCTACACCTTC,CASTLIDGYTF
NA,TRBD1,TRBJ2-3,TRBV20-1,TGCAGTTCCCGGACAGGGATCGTTCAGCCCCAGTATTTT,CSSRTGIVQPQYF
NA,NA,TRBJ2-2,TRBV6-1,TGTGCAAGCAGGGGGGTCGACAGCATCGGGGAGCTGTTTTTT,CASRGVDSIGELFF
NA,NA,TRBJ1-1,TRBV11-3,TGTGTCAGCAGCCCCGTCACCGCAGGGGAGACTGAAGCTTTCTTT,CVSSPVTAGETEAFF
many,TRBD1,TRBJ1-1,TRBV29-1,TGCAGCGATAGACAGGGGCCGAACACTGAAGCTTTCTTT,CSDRQGPNTEAFF
NA,NA,TRBJ2-1,TRBV11-3,TGTGCCAGCAGCTTACAGGACTGGGCCTCCTACAATGAGCAGTTCTTC,CASSLQDWASYNEQFF
many,TRBD1,TRBJ1-4,TRBV20-1,TGCAGTGCTAGAGATTTCAGGGGGCGCATAATTGAAAAACTGTTTTTT,CSARDFRGRIIEKLFF
NA,NA,TRBJ2-1,TRBV7-2,TGTGCCAGCAGCTCGTGGACTAACCGGATAAATGAGCAGTTCTTC,CASSSWTNRINEQFF
NA,TRBD2,TRBJ2-3,TRBV5-6,TGTACCACCATAGGTCTCGTAGCGGGGATAGATACGCAGTATTTT,CTTIGLVAGIDTQYF
NA,NA,TRBJ1-2,TRBV6-1,TGTGTCAGCAGCCTGCGGGACAAGTCTAACTGTGGCTACACCTTC,CVSSLRDKSNCGYTF
NA,TRBD2,TRBJ2-1,TRBV6-2/TRBV6-3,TGTGCCAGCAGTCCGGGACTAAGCATTACCAATGAGCAGCTCTTC,CASSPGLSITNEQLF
NA,NA,TRBJ2-2,TRBV6-2/TRBV6-3,TGTGCCAGCAATTACCCGGACTCCCTTGCCGGGGAGCTGTTCTTT,CASNYPDSLAGELFF
NA,NA,TRBJ1-1,TRBV4-1,TGCGCCAGCAGTCCGGAGACGGCGACTTACACTGAAGCTTTCTTT,CASSPETATYTEAFF
NA,NA,TRBJ2-7,TRBV10-3,TGCACCATCAGGGGGACTAGAGGGAGGGCTTCATCATACGAGCAGTACTTC,CTIRGTRGRASSYEQYF
NA,NA,TRBJ2-4,TRBV11-2,TGCGCCAGCAACTTACAGAGCAAAAACATTCAGTACTTC,CASNLQSKNIQYF
NA,NA,TRBJ2-7,TRBV20-1,TGCAGTACTAGAGTAGACGGCAGGGTCTACGAGCAGTACTTC,CSTRVDGRVYEQYF
large,TRBD2,TRBJ2-1,TRBV29-1,TGCAGCGCTGTGGGGAGGGGCACAAACAATGAGCAGTTCTTC,CSAVGRGTNNEQFF
many,NA,TRBJ2-5,TRBV28,TGTGCCAGCAGCCTGACGGAAGAGACCCAGTACTTC,CASSLTEETQYF
medium-sized,TRBD2,TRBJ2-5,TRBV4-1,TGCGCCAGCAGCCAATTGGGACTAGCGGGAGTTGAGACCCAGTACTTC,CASSQLGLAGVETQYF
NA,TRBD1,TRBJ2-2,TRBV12-3/TRBV12-4,TGTGTCAGTAGCCGGGACAGGGCCCAGACCGTGGAGCTGTTTTTT,CVSSRDRAQTVELFF
few,TRBD2,TRBJ2-3,TRBV4-2,TGTGTCAGCAGTCAAGAACGGGAGGGCCGTGATACGCAGTATTTT,CVSSQEREGRDTQYF
NA,TRBD2,TRBJ2-1,TRBV4-3,TGCGCCAGCATCCCCCTTCTAGCGGGAGGGCAGGGGCAGTTCTTC,CASIPLLAGGQGQFF
NA,TRBD1,TRBJ2-7,TRBV5-6,TGTGCCAGCAGCTACGGACAGGGGACCTACGAACAGTGCTTC,CASSYGQGTYEQCF
NA,TRBD1,TRBJ2-3,TRBV12-3/TRBV12-4,TGTACCAGCAGTTTTTCCAGGGGGCTGGATACGCAGTATTTT,CTSSFSRGLDTQYF
NA,TRBD1,TRBJ2-7,TRBV5-4,TGTGCTAGCAGCAAGGGTTGGGACAGGGGAGGCGACCAGTACTTC,CASSKGWDRGGDQYF
NA,NA,TRBJ2-7,TRBV12-3/TRBV12-4,TGTGCCAGTAGGCTGAGTAGCGGAGACTTCGGGGGCGAGCTGTACTTC,CASRLSSGDFGGELYF
NA,NA,TRBJ2-5,TRBV11-1,TGTGCCAGTAGCGTAGACGAAGTCAGGGGGGAGACCCATTACTTC,CASSVDEVRGETHYF
NA,NA,TRBJ1-1,TRBV11-3,TGTGCCAGCAGCTTAAATACAGGGTTGATGATCACTGAAGCTTTCTTT,CASSLNTGLMITEAFF
NA,TRBD1,TRBJ2-2,TRBV6-1,TGTGCTAGCCTTACCAGGGGGATCTTGTCTGGGGAGCTGTTTTTT,CASLTRGILSGELFF
NA,NA,TRBJ1-4,TRBV4-1,TGCGCCAGCAACCAAGTCCCCTCGGGGGATAATGAAAAACTGTTTTTT,CASNQVPSGDNEKLFF
large,TRBD1,TRBJ1-5,TRBV12-5,TGTGCTAGTGCCCCGGACAGGAATCAGCCCCAGCATTTT,CASAPDRNQPQHF
NA,NA,TRBJ1-4,TRBV6-5,TGTGCCAGCAGTCACAACCCCAGTGAGGAAAAACTGTTTTTT,CASSHNPSEEKLFF
many,NA,TRBJ2-7,TRBV12-3/TRBV12-4,TGTGCCAGCAGTTTAGTCCCCTACGAGCAGTACTTC,CASSLVPYEQYF
NA,NA,TRBJ2-3,TRBV12-3/TRBV12-4,TGTGCCAGCAGTTTTAGCATAGGGAACATTGTGACAGTTACGCACTATTTT,CASSFSIGNIVTVTHYF
NA,NA,TRBJ1-2,TRBV11-1,TGTACCAGTAGCTTTTACAGATATGGCTACACCTTC,CTSSFYRYGYTF
NA,NA,TRBJ2-4,TRBV4-1,TGCGCCCGCAGTCAAGTTGAAGCTTCAGACATTCAGTACTTC,CARSQVEASDIQYF
NA,TRBD1,TRBJ2-1,TRBV29-1,TGCAACGTTGAAGTGATCCGGACAGGGGGCTCCTACGAGCAGTTCTTC,CNVEVIRTGGSYEQFF
NA,NA,TRBJ1-1,TRBV12-3/TRBV12-4,TGTGCCATCAGTTTTCGGGATACACAGAAAGTTTTCTTT,CAISFRDTQKVFF
NA,NA,TRBJ2-5,TRBV4-3,TGCGTCAGCAGCCTAGCCGGAGGAGTGGGACAAGAGACCCAGTACTTC,CVSSLAGGVGQETQYF
many,NA,TRBJ1-6,TRBV28,TGTGCCAGCAGTACCTCGGACGGCCGCAATTCACCCCTCCACTTT,CASSTSDGRNSPLHF
NA,NA,TRBJ2-7,TRBV6-5,TGTGCCAGCAGTCGGGGGTTGCAGAGCTACGTGCAGTACTTC,CASSRGLQSYVQYF
NA,NA,TRBJ2-2,TRBV6-1,TGTACCAGCAGATCCCATGAGGGAAGCACCGGGGAGCTGTTTTTT,CTSRSHEGSTGELFF
NA,NA,TRBJ2-7,TRBV6-6,TGCGCCAGGAGCCCGGGGTCCTACGAGCAGTACTTC,CARSPGSYEQYF
NA,NA,TRBJ2-7,TRBV28,TGTGCCAGCACTTCCCGGTGGGCCGGGAGTTACGAGCGGTACTTC,CASTSRWAGSYERYF
NA,NA,TRBJ2-1,TRBV6-2/TRBV6-3,TGTGCCAGCAGTTACACGAGGCGTGTTAGCTCTCAGTTCTTC,CASSYTRRVSSQFF
NA,NA,TRBJ1-1,TRBV11-2,TGTGCCAGTAGCTTCGGCGGGAGCCGAACTGAAGCTTTCTTT,CASSFGGSRTEAFF